This T cell receptor (beta chain) appears in the sequencing data of a study of OX40 agonist ivuxolimab in advanced cancers. Whole-study context: Patients were infused with ivuxolimab every 2 weeks at 0.01 to 10 mg/kg. The study, taken as a whole, reports: Clonal expansion was seen in CD4+ and CD8+ blood T cells by week 6 at 0.1 to 3.0 mg/kg. In general, CD8+ T cells held more expanded clones than CD4+ did, on average.

The assay was immunoSEQ multiplex PCR, and TCRdb's table has in-frame clones only and misses some. Here the sample spans 65,000 to 85,000 clones, about nine tenths being singletons. Regarding this clone: Its antigen remains unknown.

The CDR3 runs to 14 residues. After removal of 5 bases from V and 1 base from J, the junction contained 5 bases not matched to a gene. The germline V gene encodes CDR1 LNHDA and CDR2 SQIVND (reference sequence). Patients with autoimmune history or systemic immunosuppression were excluded. The chain links TRBV19 to TRBJ2-7; 7 nucleotides align to TRBD1. This clonotype was sampled from an adult with an advanced solid tumor such as melanoma, head and neck, liver or kidney cancer. Sequenced here: CD4+ or CD8+ T cells sorted from blood, sampled in a trial of the OX40 agonist ivuxolimab. In nucleotides, the CDR3 is TGTGCCAGTAGTCTCTGGACAGGATCCTACGAGCAGTACTTC. It yields the protein CASSLWTGSYEQYF. Full variable domain (rest looked up from reference TRBV19 and TRBJ2-7): DGGITQSPKYLFRKEGQNVTLSCEQNLNHDAMYWYRQDPGQGLRLIYYSQIVNDFQKGDIAEGYSVSREKKESFPLTVTSAQKNPTAFYLCASSLWTGSYEQYFGPGTRLTVT.